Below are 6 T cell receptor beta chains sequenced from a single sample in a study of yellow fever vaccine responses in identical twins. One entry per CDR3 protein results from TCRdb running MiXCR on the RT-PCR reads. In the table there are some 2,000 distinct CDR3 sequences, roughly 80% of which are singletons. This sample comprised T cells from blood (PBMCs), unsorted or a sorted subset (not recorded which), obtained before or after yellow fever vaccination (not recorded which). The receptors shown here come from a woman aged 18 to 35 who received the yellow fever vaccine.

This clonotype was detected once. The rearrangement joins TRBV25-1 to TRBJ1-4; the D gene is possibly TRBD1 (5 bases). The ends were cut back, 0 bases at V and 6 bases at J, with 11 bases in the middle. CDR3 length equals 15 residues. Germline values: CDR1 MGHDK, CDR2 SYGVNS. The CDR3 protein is CASSEYKGMDEKLFF. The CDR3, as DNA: TGTGCCAGCAGTGAATACAAGGGGATGGATGAAAAACTGTTTTTT.

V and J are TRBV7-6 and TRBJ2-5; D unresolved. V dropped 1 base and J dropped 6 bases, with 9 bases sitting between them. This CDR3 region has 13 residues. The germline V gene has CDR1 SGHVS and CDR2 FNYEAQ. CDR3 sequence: CASSLVRLQTQYF. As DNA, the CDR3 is TGTGCCAGCAGCTTAGTGAGGTTACAGACCCAGTACTTC.

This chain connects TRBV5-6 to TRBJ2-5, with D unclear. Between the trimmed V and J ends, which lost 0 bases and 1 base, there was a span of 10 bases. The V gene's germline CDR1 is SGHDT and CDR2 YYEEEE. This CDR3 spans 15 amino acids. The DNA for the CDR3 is TGTGCCAGCAGCTTGGATCTTGCCGGCCAAGAGACCCAGTACTTC. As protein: CASSLDLAGQETQYF.

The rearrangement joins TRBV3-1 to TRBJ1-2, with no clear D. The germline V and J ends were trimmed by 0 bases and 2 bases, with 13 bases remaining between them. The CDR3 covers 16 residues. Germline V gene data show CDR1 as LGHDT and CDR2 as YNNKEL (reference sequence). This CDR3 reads CASSQDRYVQNYGYTF. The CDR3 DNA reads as TGTGCCAGCAGCCAAGATCGGTACGTGCAAAACTATGGCTACACCTTC.

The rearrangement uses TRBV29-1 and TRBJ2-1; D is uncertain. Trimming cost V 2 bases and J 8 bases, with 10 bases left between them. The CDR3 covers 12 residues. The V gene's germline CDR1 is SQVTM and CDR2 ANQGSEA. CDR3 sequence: CSVEPGRDEQFF. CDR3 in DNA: TGCAGCGTTGAACCAGGACGAGATGAGCAGTTCTTC.

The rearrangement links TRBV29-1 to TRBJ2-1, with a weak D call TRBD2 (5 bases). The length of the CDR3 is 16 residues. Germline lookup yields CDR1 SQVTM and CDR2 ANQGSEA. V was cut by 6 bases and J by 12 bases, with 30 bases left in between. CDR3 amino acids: CSVCPLSGDSAVGQFF. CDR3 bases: TGCAGCGTCTGCCCCCTCAGCGGTGATTCCGCGGTCGGGCAGTTCTTC.